This TCR beta chain was recovered during a study of T cells in Graves' hyperthyroidism and ophthalmopathy. This clonotype was found a few times. The antigen remains unidentified. Study conclusions and caveats: Peripheral blood also featured most of the thyroid clonotypes expanded above 0.001. For ophthalmopathy, model prediction preceded onset by a median 6.5 months. Through a model of 13 V-J features, ophthalmopathy was separated from stable hyperthyroidism.

The V gene's germline CDR1 is SGHNT and CDR2 YYREEE (reference sequence). Trimming shortened V by 4 bases and J by 3 bases, and 17 bases separated the two germline ends. The CDR3 is 15 amino acids. RNA transcripts provided the source from which TCR beta CDR3 regions were amplified. When the TCR CDR3 underwent first-round RT-PCR, the HTBI primer set was used. A single record per CDR3 protein comes from TCRdb applying MiXCR to the multiplex PCR reads. The profile shows roughly 500,000 distinct CDR3 sequences, about 43% of them singletons. Based on clinical symptoms, serum thyroxine and TRAb, thyroid ultrasound and orbital computed tomography, diagnoses were reached.

The chain is built from TRBV5-4 and TRBJ2-7, with a weak D call TRBD2 (6 bases). The clonotype originates from an adult woman with Graves' disease, either hyperthyroidism or ophthalmopathy (not recorded which). Sequencing input: peripheral blood or thyroid tissue (not recorded which). Here the CDR3 DNA reads TGTGCCAGCAGCCCGCGGGGCGGAGGGGACTACGAGCAGTACTTC. Protein: CASSPRGGGDYEQYF.